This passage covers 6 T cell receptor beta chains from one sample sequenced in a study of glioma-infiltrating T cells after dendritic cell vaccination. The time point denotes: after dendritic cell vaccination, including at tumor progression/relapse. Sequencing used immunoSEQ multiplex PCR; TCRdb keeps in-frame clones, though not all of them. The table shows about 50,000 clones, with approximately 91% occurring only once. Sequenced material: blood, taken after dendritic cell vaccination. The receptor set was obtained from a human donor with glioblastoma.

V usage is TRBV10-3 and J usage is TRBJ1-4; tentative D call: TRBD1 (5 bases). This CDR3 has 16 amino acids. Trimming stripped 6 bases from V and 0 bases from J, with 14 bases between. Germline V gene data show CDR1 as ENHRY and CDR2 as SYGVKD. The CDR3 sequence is CAIRGTGNSTNEKLFF. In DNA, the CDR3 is TGTGCCATCAGGGGCACAGGCAACTCAACTAATGAAAAACTGTTTTTT.

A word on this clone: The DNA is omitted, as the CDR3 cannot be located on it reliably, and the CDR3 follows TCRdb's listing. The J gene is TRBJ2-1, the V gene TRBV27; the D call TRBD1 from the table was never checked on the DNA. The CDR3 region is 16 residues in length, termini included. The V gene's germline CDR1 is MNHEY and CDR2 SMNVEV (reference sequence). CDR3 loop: CASSTSDRASYNEQFF.

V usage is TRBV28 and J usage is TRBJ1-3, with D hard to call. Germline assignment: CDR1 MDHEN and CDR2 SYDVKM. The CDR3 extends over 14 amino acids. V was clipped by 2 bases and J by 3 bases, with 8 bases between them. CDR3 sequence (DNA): TGTGCCAGCAGTTTAAAAGGGAGTGGAAACACCATATATTTT. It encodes CASSLKGSGNTIYF.

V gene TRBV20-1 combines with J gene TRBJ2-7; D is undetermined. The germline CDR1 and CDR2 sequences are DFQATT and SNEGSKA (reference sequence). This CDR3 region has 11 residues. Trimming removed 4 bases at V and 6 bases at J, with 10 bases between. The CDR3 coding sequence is TGCAGTGCTAACGCGTTCGCCGAGCAGTACTTC. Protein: CSANAFAEQYF.

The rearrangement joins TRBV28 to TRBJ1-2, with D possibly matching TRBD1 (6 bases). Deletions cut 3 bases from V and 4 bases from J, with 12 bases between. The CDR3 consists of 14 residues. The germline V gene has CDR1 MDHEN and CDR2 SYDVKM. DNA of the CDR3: TGTGCCAGCAGTTTCGGGGGGCAGGGCTATGGCTACACCTTC. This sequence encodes CASSFGGQGYGYTF.

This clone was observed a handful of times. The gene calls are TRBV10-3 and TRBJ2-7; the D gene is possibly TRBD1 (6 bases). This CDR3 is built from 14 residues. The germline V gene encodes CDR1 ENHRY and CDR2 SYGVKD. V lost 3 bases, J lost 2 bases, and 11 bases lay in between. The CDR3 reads CAISDQGSTYEQYF. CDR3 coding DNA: TGTGCCATCAGTGACCAGGGGTCGACCTACGAGCAGTACTTC.